This paragraph reports one TCR beta chain. This specimen belongs to a study of blood T cell repertoires in COVID-19. Overall study: From the United States, Italy and Spain came samples of acute and convalescent COVID-19. T cells, B-cell-depleted T cells, or PBMCs supplied cDNA or gDNA.

Seattle cases were enrolled at active infection and followed longitudinally. In the authors' workflow: Reference gene primer amplification yielded estimated nucleated cell counts. Here immunoSEQ multiplex PCR was the method, and the copy in TCRdb shows in-frame clones only, minus some. V and J calls and clone size are copied from that table; D and trimming were computed from the DNA. The sample has about 160,000 clones; approximately 90% are singletons. The CDR3 spans 14 residues. In germline, CDR1 is LNHDA, CDR2 SQIVND (reference sequence). Unmatched junction bases numbered 10, after V lost 9 bases and J lost 5 bases.

The chain employs TRBV19 and TRBJ1-1; 9 nucleotides agree with TRBD1. What was sequenced was peripheral blood. This clonotype originated in a woman between 70 and 85 years old with COVID-19, enrolled during active disease. The CDR3 coding sequence is TGTGCCAGCACCAACAGGGGGCGCTTTACTGAAGCTTTCTTT. Translated: CASTNRGRFTEAFF.